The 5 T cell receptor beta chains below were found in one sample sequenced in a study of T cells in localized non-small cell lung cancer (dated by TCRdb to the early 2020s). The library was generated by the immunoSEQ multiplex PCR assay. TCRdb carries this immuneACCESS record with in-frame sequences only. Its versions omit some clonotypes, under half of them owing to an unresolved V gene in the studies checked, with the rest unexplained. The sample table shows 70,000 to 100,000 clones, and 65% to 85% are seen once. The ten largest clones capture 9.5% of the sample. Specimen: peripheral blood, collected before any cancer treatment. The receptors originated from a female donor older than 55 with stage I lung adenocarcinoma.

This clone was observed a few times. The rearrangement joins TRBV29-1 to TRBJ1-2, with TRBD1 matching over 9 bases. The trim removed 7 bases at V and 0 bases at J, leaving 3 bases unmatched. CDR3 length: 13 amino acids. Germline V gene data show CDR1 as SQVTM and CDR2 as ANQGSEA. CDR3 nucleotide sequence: TGCAGCGGGGGGACAGGGACTAACTATGGCTACACCTTC. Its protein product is CSGGTGTNYGYTF.

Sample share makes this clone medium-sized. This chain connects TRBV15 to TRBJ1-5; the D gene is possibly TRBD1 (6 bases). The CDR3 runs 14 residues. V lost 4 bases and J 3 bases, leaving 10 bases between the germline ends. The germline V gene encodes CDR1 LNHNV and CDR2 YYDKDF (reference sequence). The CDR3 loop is CATSKDRINQPQHF. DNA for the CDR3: TGTGCCACCAGCAAGGACAGAATCAATCAGCCCCAGCATTTT.

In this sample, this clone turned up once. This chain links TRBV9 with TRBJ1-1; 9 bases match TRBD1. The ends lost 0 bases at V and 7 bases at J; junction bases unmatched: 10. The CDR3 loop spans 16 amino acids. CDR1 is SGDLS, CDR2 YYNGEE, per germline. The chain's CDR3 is CASSVASGTGLGEAFF. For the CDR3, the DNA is TGTGCCAGCAGCGTAGCTTCAGGGACAGGGTTGGGTGAAGCTTTCTTT.

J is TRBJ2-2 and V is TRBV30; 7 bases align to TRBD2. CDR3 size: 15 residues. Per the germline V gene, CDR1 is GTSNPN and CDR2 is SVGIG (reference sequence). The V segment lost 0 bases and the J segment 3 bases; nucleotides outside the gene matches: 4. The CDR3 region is CAWSVGGTYTGELFF. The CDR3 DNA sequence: TGTGCCTGGAGTGTCGGGGGGACCTACACCGGGGAGCTGTTTTTT.

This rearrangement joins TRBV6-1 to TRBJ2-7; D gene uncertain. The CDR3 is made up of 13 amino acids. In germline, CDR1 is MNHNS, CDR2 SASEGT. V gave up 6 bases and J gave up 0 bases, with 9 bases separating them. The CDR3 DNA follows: TGTGCCAGCAGCCTTTCAATCTCCTACGAGCAGTACTTC. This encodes CASSLSISYEQYF.